These 24 T cell receptor beta chains originate from one sample sequenced in a study of OX40 agonist ivuxolimab in advanced cancers. Clones were sequenced by immunoSEQ multiplex PCR, and TCRdb holds only the in-frame ones, with some missing. The data show fewer than 80,000 clones, roughly nine tenths seen once. This material consisted of CD4+ or CD8+ T cells sorted from blood, taken in a trial of the OX40 agonist ivuxolimab. Source of these receptors: an adult with an advanced solid tumor such as melanoma, head and neck, liver or kidney cancer.

The rearrangement uses TRBV6-5 and TRBJ2-2, with 8 bases aligning to TRBD1. J was trimmed by 4 bases and V by 4 bases; bases with no gene match: 2. In germline, CDR1 is MNHEY, CDR2 SVGAGI. CDR3 length: 14 residues. The DNA for the CDR3 is TGTGCCAGCAGTTTGGACAGGGCCACCGGGGAGCTGTTTTTT. Translating gives CASSLDRATGELFF.

This chain's CDR3 is CASSFIAGGGNEQFF. CDR3 DNA: TGCGCCAGCAGCTTTATAGCGGGAGGCGGCAATGAGCAGTTCTTC. This chain joins TRBV5-1 and TRBJ2-1; TRBD2 agrees at 10 bases. The trim removed 2 bases at V and 6 bases at J, leaving 5 bases unmatched. This CDR3 is built from 15 residues. CDR1 SGHRS and CDR2 YFSETQ come from the germline V gene.

The V and J genes are TRBV5-8 and TRBJ2-2; D uncertain. The CDR3 spans 12 residues. The V gene's germline CDR1 is SGHTS and CDR2 YDEGEE. Trimming shortened V by 1 base and J by 4 bases, and 2 bases separated the two germline ends. CDR3 amino acids: CASSLFTGELFF. CDR3 bases: TGTGCCAGCAGCTTGTTCACCGGGGAGCTGTTTTTT.

V is TRBV7-9 and J is TRBJ2-2, with 8 bases lining up with TRBD2. This CDR3 region has 16 residues. Germline V gene lookup returns CDR1 SEHNR and CDR2 FQNEAQ (reference sequence). The junction had 11 bases not matched to a gene; V was cut back by 6 bases and J by 5 bases. The CDR3 DNA reads as TGTGCCAGCAGGGGGACTCGGGAGGGAGGTACCGGGGAGCTGTTTTTT. Protein product: CASRGTREGGTGELFF.

The genes are TRBV28 and TRBJ2-3; TRBD1 matches at 8 bases. From germline, CDR1 is MDHEN and CDR2 SYDVKM. The J segment lost 1 base and the V segment lost 5 bases, leaving 11 bases of the junction unmatched. The length of the CDR3 is 17 residues. The CDR3 DNA is TGTGCCAGCAGTCCCCCCCCCGGGACAGGCCGCACAGATACGCAGTATTTT. Its protein is CASSPPPGTGRTDTQYF.

The chain joins TRBV5-1 to TRBJ1-6; perhaps TRBD1 as D (6 bases). Trimming pared 0 bases from V and 11 bases from J, leaving 21 bases between. The germline gives CDR1 SGHRS, CDR2 YFSETQ. This CDR3 has 17 amino acids. CDR3 sequence reads: CASSLEAHRDRNAPLHF. For the CDR3, the DNA is TGCGCCAGCAGCTTGGAGGCCCACAGGGATAGGAATGCACCCCTCCACTTT.

This sequence joins TRBV5-4 and TRBJ1-4, with a possible D match to TRBD1 (6 bases). The CDR3 contains 15 residues. Trimming removed 3 bases from V and 8 bases from J, with 17 bases in between. CDR1 SGHNT and CDR2 YYREEE come from the germline V gene (reference sequence). As DNA, the CDR3 is TGTGCCAGCAGCTCGAACTCAGGGGATGTAGAAAAACTGTTTTTT. It codes for CASSSNSGDVEKLFF. Supplemented by reference TRBV5-4 and TRBJ1-4, the full variable domain reads ETGVTQSPTHLIKTRGQQVTLRCSSQSGHNTVSWYQQALGQGPQFIFQYYREEENGRGNFPPRFSGLQFPNYSSELNVNALELDDSALYLCASSSNSGDVEKLFFGSGTQLSVL.

The chain is built from TRBV11-2 and TRBJ2-3; TRBD2 matches 7 bases. The CDR3 has 16 residues. Germline CDR1 SGHAT, CDR2 FQNNGV. The V gene end was trimmed by 4 bases and the J gene end by 2 bases; junction bases not matched to a gene: 9. CDR3 in amino acids: CASSSYRGSFTDTQYF. CDR3 coding DNA: TGTGCCAGCAGCTCCTACCGCGGGAGTTTCACAGATACGCAGTATTTT.

V and J are TRBV19 and TRBJ1-4; perhaps TRBD1 as D (6 bases). Trimming cost V 3 bases and J 8 bases, with 16 bases left between them. Per germline, CDR1 LNHDA and CDR2 SQIVND (reference sequence). The CDR3 consists of 15 residues. The CDR3 region has the DNA TGTGCCAGTAGTATGTGGGGGGCCTCGTCGGAAAAACTGTTTTTT. Its protein is CASSMWGASSEKLFF.

The chain uses TRBV7-3 and TRBJ2-3; TRBD1 matches 10 bases. Per germline, CDR1 SGHTA and CDR2 FQGTGA. The CDR3 is made up of 15 amino acids. Germline trimming cut 5 bases from V and 3 bases from J; bases unmatched to any gene: 5. Written as DNA, the CDR3 is TGTGCCAGCAGCCCGGACAGGGGGAGAACAGATACGCAGTATTTT. This encodes CASSPDRGRTDTQYF.

The V gene is TRBV10-2, the J gene TRBJ2-7, with 7 nucleotides matching TRBD2. Germline assignment: CDR1 WSHSY and CDR2 SAAADI. J was trimmed by 5 bases and V by 6 bases; bases with no gene match: 10. The CDR3 is 14 residues long. CDR3 DNA sequence: TGCGCCAGCAGCCTCAGACTAGCCGTCGACGAGCAGTACTTC. It translates to CASSLRLAVDEQYF.

The gene calls are TRBV19 and TRBJ1-2, with 9 bases identical to TRBD1. The CDR3 contains 12 residues. CDR1 LNHDA and CDR2 SQIVND come from the germline V gene (reference sequence). The junction had 2 bases not matched to a gene; V was cut back by 6 bases and J by 6 bases. CDR3 region: CASRRDRDGYTF. In nucleotides, the CDR3 is TGTGCCAGTAGAAGGGACAGGGATGGCTACACCTTC.

The chain uses TRBV7-6 and TRBJ2-2, with 10 nucleotides matching TRBD2. Germline loops: CDR1 SGHVS, CDR2 FNYEAQ. The CDR3 covers 14 residues. V trimming: 5 bases; J trimming: 7 bases; junction bases outside the gene matches: 4. The CDR3 nucleotides are TGTGCCAGCAGCCGTTCTAGCGGGAGCGGGGAGCTGTTTTTT. It translates to CASSRSSGSGELFF.

The rearrangement uses TRBV6-5 and TRBJ2-7; D call uncertain. There are 14 residues in the CDR3. Trimming took 3 bases from V and 6 from J, leaving 15 bases between them. Germline lookup yields CDR1 MNHEY and CDR2 SVGAGI. The CDR3 bases are TGTGCCAGCAGTTATGGGGTTAGGTCGTTCGAGCAGTACTTC. Protein: CASSYGVRSFEQYF.

This chain connects TRBV5-1 to TRBJ2-3; D may match TRBD1 or TRBD2 (5 bases each). Trimming stripped 6 bases from V and 0 bases from J, with 14 bases between. The length of the CDR3 is 15 residues. Germline CDR1 is SGHRS and CDR2 is YFSETQ. In DNA form, the CDR3 reads TGCGCCAGCAACGTTTGGGGGTCCAGCACAGATACGCAGTATTTT. This translates into CASNVWGSSTDTQYF.

V is TRBV27 and J is TRBJ2-5; D is possibly TRBD2 (6 bases). Trimming shortened V by 2 bases and J by 6 bases, and 13 bases separated the two germline ends. In germline, CDR1 is MNHEY, CDR2 SMNVEV (reference sequence). This CDR3 is 14 amino acids long. CDR3 sequence: CASSLAGTSKTQYF. The DNA for the CDR3 is TGTGCCAGCAGTTTAGCGGGAACCTCGAAGACCCAGTACTTC.

This chain uses TRBV6-5 with TRBJ2-7; D unclear. V lost 2 bases, J lost 1 base, and 6 bases lay in between. Germline CDR1 reads MNHEY; CDR2 reads SVGAGI. The length of the CDR3 is 13 residues. The CDR3 sequence is CASSYTPSYEQYF. The CDR3 region has the DNA TGTGCCAGCAGTTACACCCCGTCCTACGAGCAGTACTTC.

This clone was counted a single time. V and J are TRBV6-1 and TRBJ1-2; 7 bases are shared with TRBD1. The CDR3 length is 16 residues. From germline, CDR1 is MNHNS and CDR2 SASEGT. The V and J ends lost 4 bases and 5 bases, in that order; junction bases with no gene match: 13. CDR3 in DNA: TGTGCCAGCAGTGGACAATCAACAGGGGCGAGGTATGGCTACACCTTC. It translates to CASSGQSTGARYGYTF.

J is TRBJ2-7 and V is TRBV5-1; 8 bases match TRBD2. Looked up from germline, CDR1 is SGHRS and CDR2 is YFSETQ. Germline trimming cut 3 bases from V and 5 bases from J; bases unmatched to any gene: 7. The CDR3 spans 14 residues. The CDR3 DNA is TGCGCCAGCAGCTACGAAACTAGCGGAGACGAGCAGTACTTC. Amino acids: CASSYETSGDEQYF.

This chain links TRBV4-2 with TRBJ2-1; tentative D call: TRBD1 (5 bases). CDR1 is LGHNA and CDR2 is YNFKEQ in the germline V gene. This CDR3 contains 13 residues. V shed 4 bases and J shed 13 bases, with 17 bases lying between them. The CDR3 DNA follows: TGTGCCAGCAGCCCTATCCAGGGCATGGTACAGTTCTTC. It codes for CASSPIQGMVQFF.

J is TRBJ2-3 and V is TRBV19; TRBD2 agrees at 8 bases. Germline assignment: CDR1 LNHDA and CDR2 SQIVND (reference sequence). V lost 7 bases and J lost 5; bases outside the gene matches: 14. CDR3 length: 16 amino acids. CDR3 residues: CASTSLGGLAGDTQYF. CDR3 coding DNA: TGTGCCAGTACCTCACTCGGAGGCCTAGCGGGAGATACGCAGTATTTT.

This chain connects TRBV6-5 to TRBJ2-1, with D possibly matching TRBD2 (6 bases). Trimming stripped 4 bases from V and 0 bases from J, with 13 bases between. The length of the CDR3 is 16 residues. CDR1 is MNHEY and CDR2 is SVGAGI in the germline V gene. The CDR3 DNA follows: TGTGCCAGCAGTTCGTTGCGGGGAAGCTCCTACAATGAGCAGTTCTTC. Amino acid sequence: CASSSLRGSSYNEQFF.

The CDR3 spells CASSLKSSPTQAYEQYF. The CDR3 nucleotides read TGTGCCAGCAGTTTGAAATCGTCCCCGACTCAGGCCTACGAGCAGTACTTC. The rearrangement joins TRBV27 to TRBJ2-7; D is undetermined. Trimming stripped 3 bases from V and 2 bases from J, with 20 bases between. The CDR3 totals 17 residues. Germline V CDR1 and CDR2: MNHEY, SMNVEV (reference sequence).

The chain joins TRBV5-4 to TRBJ2-3; D is unclear. From germline, CDR1 is SGHNT and CDR2 YYREEE (reference sequence). V was cut by 0 bases and J by 3 bases, with 8 bases left in between. The CDR3 extends over 14 amino acids. The DNA of the CDR3 is TGTGCCAGCAGCTTGGAGGTGATGACAGATACGCAGTATTTT. Translating it yields CASSLEVMTDTQYF.